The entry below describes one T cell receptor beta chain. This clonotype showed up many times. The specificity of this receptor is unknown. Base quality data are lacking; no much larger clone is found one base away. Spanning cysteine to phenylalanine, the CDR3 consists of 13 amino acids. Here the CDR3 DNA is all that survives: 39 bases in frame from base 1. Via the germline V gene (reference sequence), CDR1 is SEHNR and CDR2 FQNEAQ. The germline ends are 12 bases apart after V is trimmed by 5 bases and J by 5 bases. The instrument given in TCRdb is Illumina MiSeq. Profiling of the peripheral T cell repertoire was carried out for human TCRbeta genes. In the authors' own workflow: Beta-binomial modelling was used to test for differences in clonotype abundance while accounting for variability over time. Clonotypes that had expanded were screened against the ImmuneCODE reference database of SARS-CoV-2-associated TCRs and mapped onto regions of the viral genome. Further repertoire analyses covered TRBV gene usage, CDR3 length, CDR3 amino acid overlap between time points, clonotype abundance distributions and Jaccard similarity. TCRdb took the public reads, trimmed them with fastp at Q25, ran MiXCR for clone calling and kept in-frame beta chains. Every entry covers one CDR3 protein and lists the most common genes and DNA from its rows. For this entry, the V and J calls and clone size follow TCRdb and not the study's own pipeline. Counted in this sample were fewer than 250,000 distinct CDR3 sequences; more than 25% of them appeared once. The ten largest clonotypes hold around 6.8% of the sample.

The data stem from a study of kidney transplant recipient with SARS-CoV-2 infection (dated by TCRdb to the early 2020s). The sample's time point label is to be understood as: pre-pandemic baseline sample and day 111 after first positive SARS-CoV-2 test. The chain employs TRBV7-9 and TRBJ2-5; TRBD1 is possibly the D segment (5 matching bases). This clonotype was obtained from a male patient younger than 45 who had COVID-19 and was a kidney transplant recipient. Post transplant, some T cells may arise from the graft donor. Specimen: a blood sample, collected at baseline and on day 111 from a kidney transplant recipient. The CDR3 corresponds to CASSGRGGETQYF. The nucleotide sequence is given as TGTGCCAGCAGCGGTAGGGGCGGTGAGACCCAGTACTTC.